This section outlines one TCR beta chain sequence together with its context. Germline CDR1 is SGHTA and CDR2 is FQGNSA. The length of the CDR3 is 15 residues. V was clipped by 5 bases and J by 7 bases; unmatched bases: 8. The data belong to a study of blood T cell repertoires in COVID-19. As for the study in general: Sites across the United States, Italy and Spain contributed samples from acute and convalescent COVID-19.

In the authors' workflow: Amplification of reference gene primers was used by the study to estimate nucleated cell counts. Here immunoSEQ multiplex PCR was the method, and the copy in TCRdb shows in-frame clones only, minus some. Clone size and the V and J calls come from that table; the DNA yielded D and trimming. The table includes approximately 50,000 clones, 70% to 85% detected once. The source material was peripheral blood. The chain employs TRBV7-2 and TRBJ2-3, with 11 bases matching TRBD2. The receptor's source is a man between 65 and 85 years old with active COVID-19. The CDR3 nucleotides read TGTGCCAGCAGCCCGACCACTAGCGGGAGTTATACGCAGTATTTT. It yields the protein CASSPTTSGSYTQYF. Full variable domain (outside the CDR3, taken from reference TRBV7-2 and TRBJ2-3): GAGVSQSPSNKVTEKGKDVELRCDPISGHTALYWYRQSLGQGLEFLIYFQGNSAPDKSGLPSDRFSAERTGGSVSTLTIQRTQQEDSAVYLCASSPTTSGSYTQYFGPGTRLTVL.